The present entry profiles one T cell receptor (beta chain) with its context. Self-reported history from a screening survey and questionnaire set each donor's cohort. People in the exposed group encountered a COVID-19 case within 2 weeks before entering the study. Here immunoSEQ multiplex PCR was the method, and the copy in TCRdb shows in-frame clones only, minus some. The repertoire has approximately 220,000 clones, 83% of them found once; the top ten carry about 5.3%. This entry comes from a study of blood T cell repertoires in COVID-19. The receptor was derived from a woman aged 50 to 65 who had been exposed to COVID-19. The specimen sequenced was PBMCs or T cells enriched from blood (not recorded which).

In DNA, the CDR3 is TGTGCCAGCAGCTTGGACATCTCTAGCACAGATACGCAGTATTTT. It specifies CASSLDISSTDTQYF. The genes are TRBV5-4 and TRBJ2-3, with no clear D. Trimming shortened V by 0 bases and J by 0 bases, and 8 bases separated the two germline ends. Germline V CDR1 and CDR2: SGHNT, YYREEE (reference sequence). The CDR3 consists of 15 residues. Variable domain in full (rest from reference TRBV5-4 and TRBJ2-3): ETGVTQSPTHLIKTRGQQVTLRCSSQSGHNTVSWYQQALGQGPQFIFQYYREEENGRGNFPPRFSGLQFPNYSSELNVNALELDDSALYLCASSLDISSTDTQYFGPGTRLTVL.